The source of this T cell receptor (beta chain) is a study of T cells after yellow fever vaccination. Germline CDR1 is SGHVS and CDR2 is FQNEAQ. J was trimmed by 5 bases and V by 5 bases; bases with no gene match: 9. The CDR3 extends over 15 amino acids. This clonotype showed up many times. Its antigen is unidentified. TCRdb recomputed calls from the 5' RACE reads with MiXCR, one row per CDR3 protein. The table lists 500,000 to 550,000 distinct CDR3 sequences, around a fifth of them singletons, with 15% to 20% in the top ten. Points from the study as a whole: CD4 and CD8 compartments shared a small share of clonotypes, likely from convergent recombination. FACS-sorted repertoires could harbor abundant contaminating bulk-population clonotypes.

The source material was PBMCs, sampled approximately 22 days after the first yellow fever vaccination. The clonotype comes from a man younger than 35 who received the YFV17D yellow fever vaccine. The V gene is TRBV7-8, the J gene TRBJ2-7; 10 bases fit TRBD2. The CDR3 loop is CASSPEAGGTHEQYF. The CDR3 DNA follows: TGTGCCAGCAGCCCAGAAGCGGGGGGGACCCACGAGCAGTACTTC.